This entry lists 2 T cell receptor beta chains sequenced from one sample in a study of T-cell reconstitution after alpha-beta-depleted transplantation in children (TCRdb year 2016). Receptor amplification or capture employed PCR. The listed sequencing device is Illumina HiSeq 2500. Molecular barcoding was employed in the preparation of TCR libraries, with unique molecular identifiers being used to normalize TCRbeta repertoire quantification. TCRdb passed the public sequencing reads through fastp at Q25 and MiXCR, retaining productive beta sequences. Entries that share a CDR3 protein sequence are merged under the most common genes and DNA. This sample comprises about 440,000 distinct CDR3 sequences, approximately 42% of them detected only once. The top ten clones comprise under 30% of the sample. The treatment or condition label of this sample denotes: allogeneic hematopoietic cell transplantation with graft depleted of TCRalphabeta T cells and CD19 B cells.

The sequencing used PBMCs, collected before TCRalphabeta/CD19-depleted stem cell transplant. The receptor source for this set is a girl aged 2 to 9 with aplastic anemia, due to receive a stem cell transplant.

The chain couples TRBV15 to TRBJ2-1; D unresolved. V was pared by 5 bases and J by 15 bases, with 14 bases between. Looked up from germline, CDR1 is LNHNV and CDR2 is YYDKDF (reference sequence). This CDR3 is 11 amino acids long. CDR3 coding DNA: TGTGCCACCAGCGTAAGGACCAGTCGGTTCTTC. Translated, it gives CATSVRTSRFF.

This clonotype was seen at least ten times. This chain joins TRBV20-1 and TRBJ2-3; D is undetermined. Germline V lookup: CDR1 DFQATT, CDR2 SNEGSKA (reference sequence). The CDR3 length is 13 residues. V lost 5 bases and J 3 bases, leaving 12 bases between the germline ends. Here the CDR3 reads CSAPSPITDTQYF. CDR3 nucleotide sequence: TGCAGTGCTCCCAGCCCAATTACAGATACGCAGTATTTT.